This is a list of T cell receptor beta chains from one sample in a study of regulatory T cells in long-lasting Graves disease. TCRdb called the multiplex PCR reads again in MiXCR, with one record for every CDR3 protein. The sample has under 400,000 distinct CDR3 sequences, 16% seen once. The sample was also linked to a second study, of T cells in Graves' hyperthyroidism and ophthalmopathy.

Here the sequenced sample was peripheral blood mononuclear cells (PBMCs), taken at new diagnosis, from a patient treated with antithyroid drugs. All receptors come from a man between 35 and 55 years old with Graves disease. Both conserved end residues are part of each CDR3. D genes are given only for firm matches. Some rows mark clone size as missing; the rest say once, few, many or name a class of expanded clone.

cdr3_nt cdr3_aa v_call d_call clone_size j_call
TGCGCCAGCAGCTTCGGACTAGCCGACACCCAGGGGGAGACCCAGTACTTC CASSFGLADTQGETQYF TRBV5-1 TRBD2 many TRBJ2-5
TGTGCTAGTGGTTTGTTGGAGACCCAGTACTTC CASGLLETQYF TRBV12-5 NA many TRBJ2-5
TGTGCCTGGTCGGGACAGCGAGTTAACTATGGCTACACCTTC CAWSGQRVNYGYTF TRBV30 TRBD1 NA TRBJ1-2
TGCAGTGCTATGATCGACAGGGCAAGCTCCTACGAGCAGTACTTC CSAMIDRASSYEQYF TRBV20-1 TRBD1 NA TRBJ2-7
TGTGCCAGCAGCGTATCGGGGGACAGGGGCACCGGGGAGCTGTTTTTT CASSVSGDRGTGELFF TRBV9 TRBD1 NA TRBJ2-2
TGTGCCAGCATCTCCTCGTCGAACACCGGGGAGCTGTTTTTT CASISSSNTGELFF TRBV2 NA many TRBJ2-2
TGCAGCGTTCCGGACCGTTTTATCTATGGCTACACCTTC CSVPDRFIYGYTF TRBV29-1 NA NA TRBJ1-2
TGTGCCAGCAGCTTGGTCTATGAGCAGTTCTTC CASSLVYEQFF TRBV7-2 NA NA TRBJ2-1
TGTGCCAGCAGCCAAGTCGGGGACACGTCTGGAAACACCATATATTTT CASSQVGDTSGNTIYF TRBV3-1 NA few TRBJ1-3
TGTGCCAGCAGTGGATTTCGTTTCGGGAGCGGGGGGTATGAGACCCAGTACTTC CASSGFRFGSGGYETQYF TRBV6-1 TRBD2 many TRBJ2-5
TGTGCCGGCAGTACAGACAGGAGCTCCTACGAGCAGTACTTC CAGSTDRSSYEQYF TRBV2 NA few TRBJ2-7
TGTGTCAGCAGTTACGACAGGGGACTTTCACCCCTCCACTTT CVSSYDRGLSPLHF TRBV6-5 TRBD1 few TRBJ1-6
TGCAGTGCTAGAGACGGACAGTACACCGGGGAGCTGTTTTTT CSARDGQYTGELFF TRBV20-1 NA many TRBJ2-2
TGTGCCAGCAGCGAGGGACAGGGGGTACGGGAGCTGTTTTTT CASSEGQGVRELFF TRBV11-2 TRBD1 many TRBJ2-2
TGTGCCAGCAGCCTGGCGATCAGGAGGGAGACCCAGTACTTC CASSLAIRRETQYF TRBV11-2 NA many TRBJ2-5
TGTGCCAGCAAGAGAGGGGACAGGGGGATATACGAGCAGTACTTC CASKRGDRGIYEQYF TRBV6-7 TRBD1 NA TRBJ2-7
TGTGCCAGCAGTTCCCCAGCGGGGGCCGGGGAGACCCAGTACTTC CASSSPAGAGETQYF TRBV28 TRBD2 many TRBJ2-5
TGTGCCAGCAGCGGGTACACCGGGGAGCTGTTTTTT CASSGYTGELFF TRBV7-9 NA many TRBJ2-2
TGTGCCAGCAGTTTTGAGCGGGGGCCGACAAATACGCAGTATTTT CASSFERGPTNTQYF TRBV12-3/TRBV12-4 TRBD2 many TRBJ2-3
TGTGCCACCAGTGCCTTACCTAGCGGGTACGGGGAGCTGTTTTTT CATSALPSGYGELFF TRBV24-1 TRBD2 many TRBJ2-2
TGTGCCAGCAGCTCCTTCCGACTAGTCCGGCCGAGTATGGCAAACATTCAGTACTTC CASSSFRLVRPSMANIQYF TRBV27 NA NA TRBJ2-4
TGTGCCAGCAGCTTACCTAGCTTTCTCACAGATACGCAGTATTTT CASSLPSFLTDTQYF TRBV11-2 NA few TRBJ2-3
TGTGCCAGCTCACCGGGACACAATCGGGCAGATACGCAGTATTTT CASSPGHNRADTQYF TRBV18 NA many TRBJ2-3
TGTGCCAGCAGCCGGACAGGGGCCAAGAATGAGCAGTTCTTC CASSRTGAKNEQFF TRBV7-3 TRBD1 NA TRBJ2-1
TGTGCCAGCAGTGCTCGGGTTTTCTCAGGAAACACCATATATTTT CASSARVFSGNTIYF TRBV6-1 NA NA TRBJ1-3
TGCGCCAGCAGCCGAGGACAAAATAATCAGCCCCAGCATTTT CASSRGQNNQPQHF TRBV4-1 NA few TRBJ1-5
TGTGCCAGCAGTTTAACAGATACCTACGAGCAGTACTTC CASSLTDTYEQYF TRBV28 NA NA TRBJ2-7
TGTGCCAGCAGTTTCCAGGGATCTGATAATTCACCCCTCCACTTT CASSFQGSDNSPLHF TRBV27 NA NA TRBJ1-6
TGTGCCAGCAGCCGACGGTCCTCACCCCAGCATTTT CASSRRSSPQHF TRBV28 NA many TRBJ1-5
TGCGCCAGCAGCTTACAGGGAGAACGATCACCCCTCCACTTT CASSLQGERSPLHF TRBV5-1 NA many TRBJ1-6
TGCAGTGCTAGAGAGCGGCAGGGAGGAGAGACCCAGTACTTC CSARERQGGETQYF TRBV20-1 NA NA TRBJ2-5
TGTGCCACCAGCAGGCAGGGGTATAATTCACCCCTCCACTTT CATSRQGYNSPLHF TRBV15 NA few TRBJ1-6
TGTGCCAGTAGTATCCGGGAGGGTCGTATATACGAGCAGTACTTC CASSIREGRIYEQYF TRBV19 TRBD2 many TRBJ2-7
TGTGCCAGCCTTACAGGGAGTAACACTGAAGCTTTCTTT CASLTGSNTEAFF TRBV7-9 NA once TRBJ1-1
TGCGCCAGCAGTGAGTCGACGGGGGGGAAGGATACGCAGTATTTT CASSESTGGKDTQYF TRBV10-1 TRBD2 few TRBJ2-3
TGTGCCACCGCCCCAGGGGGAGCGGGGGGGGAGACCCAGTACTTC CATAPGGAGGETQYF TRBV6-2/TRBV6-3 TRBD2 many TRBJ2-5
TGCAGCGTTCCTGCAGGGTTAGGAGCTTTCTTT CSVPAGLGAFF TRBV29-1 NA many TRBJ1-1
TGTGCCAGCAGCACGGGACCCGCCTACGAGCAGTACTTC CASSTGPAYEQYF TRBV7-3 NA many TRBJ2-7
TGTGCCAGTAGTGCCACTAGCGGGCGCTACAATGAGCAGTTCTTC CASSATSGRYNEQFF TRBV19 TRBD2 NA TRBJ2-1
TGCGCCAGCAGCCTAGAGACAGGAAAAAGAGAGACCCAGTACTTC CASSLETGKRETQYF TRBV5-1 NA few TRBJ2-5
TGCGCCAGCAGCTTGGCCCCAGGCCACCAAAACACCGGGGAGCTGTTTTTT CASSLAPGHQNTGELFF TRBV5-1 NA many TRBJ2-2
TGTGCCAGCAGTGAAGACCTAGCGGGGGGGCGGGATGAGCAGTTCTTC CASSEDLAGGRDEQFF TRBV2 TRBD2 NA TRBJ2-1
TGTGCCAGCAGTTTGAGGTATGAGCAGTTCTTC CASSLRYEQFF TRBV28 NA many TRBJ2-1
TGTGCCAGCAGTTTTCCGGGGCCTGGACAGGAGCAGTACTTC CASSFPGPGQEQYF TRBV6-5 NA many TRBJ2-7
TGTGCCAGCAGCTCTGGGGCAGGGTGGGAAGATACGCAGTATTTT CASSSGAGWEDTQYF TRBV5-5 NA NA TRBJ2-3
TGTGCCAGCAGGCTGTGGGAGAGGGAAACCTACGAGCAGTACTTC CASRLWERETYEQYF TRBV6-1 NA few TRBJ2-7
TGTGCCAGCAGCTCCGGACCCTTCGGGGAGCTGTTTTTT CASSSGPFGELFF TRBV11-2 NA many TRBJ2-2
TGTGCCAGCAGGAGGGACAGGGCCTTC CASRRDRAF TRBV6-1 TRBD1 NA TRBJ1-2
TGCGCCAGCAGCTTGGCGGCGGGGGACCTAGCCTACGAGCAGTACTTC CASSLAAGDLAYEQYF TRBV5-1 TRBD2 NA TRBJ2-7
TGTGCCAGCAGCTTTGGGACATTGTACAATGAGCAGTTCTTC CASSFGTLYNEQFF TRBV5-6 NA many TRBJ2-1
TGTGCCAGCCTGGTAGGGCCCACCGGGGAGCTGTTTTTT CASLVGPTGELFF TRBV2 NA many TRBJ2-2
TGCGCCAGCACAGGACAGACGATGAACACTGAAGCTTTCTTT CASTGQTMNTEAFF TRBV5-1 NA many TRBJ1-1
TGCAGTGCCCCGGTGGCAGGCTCCTACGAGCAGTACTTC CSAPVAGSYEQYF TRBV20-1 NA many TRBJ2-7